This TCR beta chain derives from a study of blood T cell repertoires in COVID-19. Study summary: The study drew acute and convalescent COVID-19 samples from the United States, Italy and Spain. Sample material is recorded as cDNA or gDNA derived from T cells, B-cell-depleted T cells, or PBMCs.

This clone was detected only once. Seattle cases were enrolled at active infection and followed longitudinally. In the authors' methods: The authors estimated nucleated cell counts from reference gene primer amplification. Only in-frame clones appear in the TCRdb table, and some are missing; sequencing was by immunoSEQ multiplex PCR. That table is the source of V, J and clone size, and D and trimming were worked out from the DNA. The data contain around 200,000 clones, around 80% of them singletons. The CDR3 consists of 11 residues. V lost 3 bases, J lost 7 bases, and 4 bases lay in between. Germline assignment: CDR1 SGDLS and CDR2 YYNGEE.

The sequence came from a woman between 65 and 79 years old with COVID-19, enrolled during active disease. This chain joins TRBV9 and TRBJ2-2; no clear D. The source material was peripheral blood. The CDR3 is CASSDRGELFF. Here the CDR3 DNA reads TGTGCCAGCAGCGATCGCGGGGAGCTGTTTTTT.